This is a list of T cell receptor beta chains from one sample in a study of beta chain bispecific antibodies for T cell cancers. The antigens these receptors bind are not known. Using its own MiXCR run on the 5' RACE reads, TCRdb lists one record per CDR3 protein. The table includes approximately 15,000 distinct CDR3 sequences, roughly 2.1% detected once. The sample taken for sequencing was healthy donor T cells cultured with leukemia cells. The receptors were sampled from a human donor in good health. Some clones in this sample may be carry-over from other donors' samples. Both conserved end residues are part of each CDR3. A D gene is named only where the DNA matches it firmly. Clone sizes are given selectively: once, few, many, or a class where the clone is expanded.

v_gene	j_gene	d_gene	abundance	CDR3aa	CDR3nt
TRBV2	TRBJ2-1	NA	many	CASSASSQEVKQFF	TGTGCCAGCAGTGCCTCCTCGCAGGAAGTTAAGCAGTTCTTC
TRBV27	TRBJ2-7	TRBD1	medium-sized	CASSPRTGGHEQYF	TGTGCCAGCAGTCCCCGGACAGGGGGCCACGAGCAGTACTTC
TRBV19	TRBJ1-2	NA	many	CASSILGGGYTF	TGTGCCAGTAGTATACTAGGTGGAGGCTACACCTTC
TRBV5-1	TRBJ2-7	NA	many	CASSPGGRGGEQYF	TGCGCCAGCAGCCCGGGCGGAAGGGGAGGCGAGCAGTACTTC
TRBV25-1	TRBJ1-5	NA	medium-sized	CASSEGIGVSNQPQHF	TGTGCCAGCAGTGAAGGCATCGGGGTGAGCAATCAGCCCCAGCATTTT
TRBV6-6	TRBJ2-2	TRBD1	many	CASSPMGGQGTSTGELFF	TGTGCCAGCAGTCCCATGGGGGGACAGGGGACGAGTACCGGGGAGCTGTTTTTT
TRBV4-1	TRBJ1-1	NA	many	CASSQGSRHEAFF	TGCGCCAGCAGCCAAGGGTCCAGACATGAAGCTTTCTTT
TRBV27	TRBJ2-6	NA	many	CASTLWGGDDRPSGANVLTF	TGTGCCAGCACTCTTTGGGGGGGTGACGACAGGCCGTCTGGGGCCAACGTCCTGACTTTC
TRBV6-5	TRBJ1-1	NA	many	CASSLGEAPTYF	TGTGCCAGCAGCCTTGGGGAGGCTCCGACATACTTT
TRBV12-3/TRBV12-4	TRBJ2-7	NA	many	CASSLVTLTSSYEQYF	TGTGCCAGCAGTTTAGTGACGTTAACCAGCTCCTACGAGCAGTACTTC
TRBV28	TRBJ2-7	NA	medium-sized	CASSLVGGSYEQYF	TGTGCCAGCAGTTTGGTGGGGGGCTCCTACGAGCAGTACTTC
TRBV20-1	TRBJ1-1	NA	medium-sized	CSARGLQGGWTEAFF	TGCAGTGCTAGAGGACTTCAGGGAGGATGGACTGAAGCTTTCTTT
TRBV20-1	TRBJ1-6	NA	many	CSARSGVGSPLHF	TGCAGTGCCCGGTCAGGGGTCGGTTCACCCCTCCACTTT
TRBV5-1	TRBJ2-7	NA	many	CASSFGGQTYEQYF	TGCGCCAGCAGCTTTGGTGGACAGACCTACGAGCAGTACTTC
TRBV20-1	TRBJ1-1	NA	many	CSAPYLNTEAFF	TGCAGTGCTCCTTATTTGAACACTGAAGCTTTCTTT
TRBV10-3	TRBJ2-7	NA	medium-sized	CAITGGPSYEQYF	TGTGCCATCACCGGGGGACCCTCCTACGAGCAGTACTTC
TRBV5-4	TRBJ2-1	TRBD2	many	CASSLGTSSSEQFF	TGTGCCAGCAGCTTGGGGACTAGTTCCAGTGAGCAGTTCTTC
TRBV7-8	TRBJ2-7	NA	many	CASSFMADWASYEQYF	TGTGCCAGCAGCTTTATGGCGGACTGGGCATCCTACGAGCAGTACTTC
TRBV6-5	TRBJ2-2	NA	many	CAIRAYTGELFF	TGTGCCATAAGGGCTTACACCGGGGAGCTGTTTTTT
TRBV28	TRBJ2-7	NA	many	CASSSTGPDSYEQYF	TGTGCCAGCAGTTCAACAGGGCCGGACTCCTACGAGCAGTACTTC
TRBV21-1	TRBJ2-1	NA	many	CAIPGLPWNEQFF	TGTGCCATTCCGGGACTACCATGGAATGAGCAGTTCTTC
TRBV15	TRBJ2-7	TRBD1	many	CATSRDRGLYEQYF	TGTGCCACCAGCAGGGACAGGGGGCTATACGAGCAGTACTTC
TRBV10-3	TRBJ2-6	TRBD1	many	CAIGGQATSGANVLTF	TGTGCCATCGGGGGACAGGCTACTTCTGGGGCCAACGTCCTGACTTTC
TRBV18	TRBJ2-7	NA	many	CASSPGPFYEQYF	TGTGCCAGCTCCCCGGGACCGTTCTACGAGCAGTACTTC
TRBV5-1	TRBJ2-1	TRBD1	many	CASSPPGTGITHEQFF	TGCGCCAGCAGCCCGCCCGGGACAGGGATCACCCATGAGCAGTTCTTC
TRBV2	TRBJ2-5	NA	many	CASSQGNQGVYETQYF	TGTGCCAGCAGTCAAGGGAATCAGGGTGTCTACGAGACCCAGTACTTC
TRBV20-1	TRBJ2-1	NA	many	CSARWQRLHEQFF	TGCAGTGCTAGATGGCAGAGGCTCCATGAGCAGTTCTTC
TRBV6-6	TRBJ2-1	NA	many	CASSSTHLWQFF	TGTGCCAGCAGCTCTACTCACCTTTGGCAGTTCTTC
TRBV20-1	TRBJ1-2	NA	many	CSAREPRHIGAYGYTF	TGCAGTGCTAGAGAACCTAGACACATAGGGGCCTATGGCTACACCTTC
TRBV28	TRBJ2-7	TRBD1	many	CASSFPTGGSDEQYF	TGTGCCAGCAGTTTCCCGACAGGGGGCTCCGACGAGCAGTACTTC
TRBV7-9	TRBJ2-5	NA	many	CASSLLVQETQYF	TGTGCCAGCAGCTTACTAGTCCAAGAGACCCAGTACTTC
TRBV25-1	TRBJ2-2	NA	many	CASSPGVAGTGELFF	TGTGCCAGCAGTCCCGGGGTCGCGGGCACCGGGGAGCTGTTTTTT
TRBV6-1	TRBJ2-3	TRBD2	many	CASAGGLGDTQYF	TGTGCCAGCGCGGGGGGGCTCGGAGATACGCAGTATTTT
TRBV27	TRBJ1-1	NA	NA	CASSTVRVHHEAFF	TGTGCCAGCAGTACAGTCAGGGTTCACCATGAAGCTTTCTTT
TRBV11-2	TRBJ1-5	NA	many	CASSGGVGNQPQHF	TGTGCCAGCAGCGGCGGAGTTGGCAATCAGCCCCAGCATTTT